A selection of T cell receptor beta chains follows, all from one sample in a study of somatic mutations in cytotoxic T cells in rheumatoid arthritis. Here immunoSEQ multiplex PCR was the method, and the copy in TCRdb shows in-frame clones only, minus some. Of about 7,000 clones listed, 75% were seen once; the top ten hold around 14%. Source material: CD8+ T cells sorted from blood. These receptors originate from an adult with rheumatoid arthritis. CDR3s include the opening cysteine and the closing phenylalanine or tryptophan. A D gene is named only where the DNA matches it firmly. The size of a clone is reported for some rows only, either as once, few or many, or as a class for expanded clones.

cdr3_aa: CASNRLSALTETQYF; cdr3_nt: TGTGCCAGCAACCGGCTGTCTGCTCTGACGGAGACCCAGTACTTC; j_call: TRBJ2-5; clone_size: -; v_call: TRBV2; d_call: -
cdr3_aa: CASSQGVGEQFF; cdr3_nt: TGTGCCAGCAGTCAAGGGGTAGGTGAGCAGTTCTTC; j_call: TRBJ2-1; clone_size: -; v_call: TRBV7-9; d_call: -
cdr3_aa: CASSEVMLTEKLFF; cdr3_nt: TGTGCCAGCAGTGAAGTAATGTTAACCGAAAAACTGTTTTTT; j_call: TRBJ1-4; clone_size: -; v_call: TRBV6-1; d_call: -
cdr3_aa: CASSDSSTGELFF; cdr3_nt: TGTGCCAGCAGTGACTCGAGCACCGGGGAGCTGTTTTTT; j_call: TRBJ2-2; clone_size: few; v_call: TRBV6-4; d_call: -
cdr3_aa: CASSFSGPHDAYEQYF; cdr3_nt: TGTGCCAGCAGCTTCTCCGGGCCCCATGACGCCTACGAGCAGTACTTC; j_call: TRBJ2-7; clone_size: -; v_call: TRBV7-6; d_call: -
cdr3_aa: CASSQIGQGRNEQYF; cdr3_nt: TGCGCCAGCAGCCAGATAGGACAGGGGAGGAACGAGCAGTACTTC; j_call: TRBJ2-7; clone_size: -; v_call: TRBV4-1; d_call: TRBD1
cdr3_aa: CASSLAGGATNEKLFF; cdr3_nt: TGCGCCAGCAGCTTGGCTGGGGGGGCAACTAATGAAAAACTGTTTTTT; j_call: TRBJ1-4; clone_size: -; v_call: TRBV5-1; d_call: -
cdr3_aa: CASTQGWAGYTF; cdr3_nt: TGTGCCAGCACTCAGGGGTGGGCTGGCTACACCTTC; j_call: TRBJ1-2; clone_size: -; v_call: TRBV6-1; d_call: -
cdr3_aa: CASRRDSGGYTF; cdr3_nt: TGCGCCAGCAGAAGGGACAGTGGAGGCTACACCTTC; j_call: TRBJ1-2; clone_size: -; v_call: TRBV5-1; d_call: TRBD1
cdr3_aa: CATVGRNQETQYF; cdr3_nt: TGTGCCACCGTAGGACGCAACCAAGAGACCCAGTACTTC; j_call: TRBJ2-5; clone_size: -; v_call: TRBV27; d_call: -
cdr3_aa: CASSYDRESSPLHF; cdr3_nt: TGTGCCAGCAGTTACGACAGGGAGAGCTCACCCCTCCACTTT; j_call: TRBJ1-6; clone_size: few; v_call: TRBV6-5; d_call: TRBD1
cdr3_aa: CASSPLSDTQYF; cdr3_nt: TGTGCCAGCAGCCCCCTGTCAGATACGCAGTATTTT; j_call: TRBJ2-3; clone_size: -; v_call: TRBV7-9; d_call: -
cdr3_aa: CASSIDPPNNEQFF; cdr3_nt: TGTGCCAGTAGTATAGACCCCCCAAACAATGAGCAGTTCTTC; j_call: TRBJ2-1; clone_size: -; v_call: TRBV19; d_call: -
cdr3_aa: CASSQGGDTGELFF; cdr3_nt: TGTGCCAGCAGCCAAGGAGGGGACACCGGGGAGCTGTTTTTT; j_call: TRBJ2-2; clone_size: -; v_call: TRBV4-2; d_call: -
cdr3_aa: CASSHGNTYEQYF; cdr3_nt: TGCGCCAGCAGCCACGGGAATACCTACGAGCAGTACTTC; j_call: TRBJ2-7; clone_size: few; v_call: TRBV4-1; d_call: -
cdr3_aa: CASSEQGVGYGYTF; cdr3_nt: TGTGCCAGCAGCGAACAGGGCGTTGGCTATGGCTACACCTTC; j_call: TRBJ1-2; clone_size: -; v_call: TRBV7-9; d_call: -
cdr3_aa: CASTNREYLVVF; cdr3_nt: TGTGCCAGCACCAACCGGGAGTACCTTGTGGTTTTT; j_call: TRBJ1-4; clone_size: -; v_call: TRBV5-4; d_call: -
cdr3_aa: CASTRDWAPRSTEAFF; cdr3_nt: TGTGCCAGCACCAGAGACTGGGCACCCAGATCTACTGAAGCTTTCTTT; j_call: TRBJ1-1; clone_size: -; v_call: TRBV7-9; d_call: -
cdr3_aa: CSALSASNYGYTF; cdr3_nt: TGCAGCGCCCTTAGCGCGAGCAACTATGGCTACACCTTC; j_call: TRBJ1-2; clone_size: once; v_call: TRBV29-1; d_call: -
cdr3_aa: CASSSPTLDRDWGEQYF; cdr3_nt: TGTGCCAGCAGTTCTCCGACCTTGGACAGGGACTGGGGGGAGCAGTACTTC; j_call: TRBJ2-7; clone_size: once; v_call: TRBV28; d_call: TRBD1
cdr3_aa: CASSLAGQLNTEAFF; cdr3_nt: TGTGCCAGCAGCTTAGCAGGACAACTGAACACTGAAGCTTTCTTT; j_call: TRBJ1-1; clone_size: -; v_call: TRBV11-2; d_call: -
cdr3_aa: CASSQMDTWIQETQYF; cdr3_nt: TGTGCCAGCAGCCAGATGGACACATGGATCCAAGAGACCCAGTACTTC; j_call: TRBJ2-5; clone_size: -; v_call: TRBV14; d_call: -
cdr3_aa: CASSLDGTSEAFF; cdr3_nt: TGTGCCAGCAGCTTAGATGGGACATCTGAAGCTTTCTTT; j_call: TRBJ1-1; clone_size: once; v_call: TRBV11-3; d_call: -